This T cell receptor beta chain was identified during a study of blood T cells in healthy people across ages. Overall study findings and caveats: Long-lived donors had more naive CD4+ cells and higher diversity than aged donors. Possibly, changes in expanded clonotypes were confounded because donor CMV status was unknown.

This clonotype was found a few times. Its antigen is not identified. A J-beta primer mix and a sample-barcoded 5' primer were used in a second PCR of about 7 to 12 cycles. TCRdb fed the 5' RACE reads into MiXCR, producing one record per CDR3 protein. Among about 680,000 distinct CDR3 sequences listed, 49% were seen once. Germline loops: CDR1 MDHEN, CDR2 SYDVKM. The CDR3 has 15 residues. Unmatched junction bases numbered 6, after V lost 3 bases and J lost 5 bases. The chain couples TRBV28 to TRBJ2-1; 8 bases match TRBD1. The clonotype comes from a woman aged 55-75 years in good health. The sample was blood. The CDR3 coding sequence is TGTGCCAGCAGTTTTTGGACAGGGCCCCACAATGAGCAGTTCTTC. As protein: CASSFWTGPHNEQFF.